The 13 T cell receptor beta chains below come from one sample, sequenced in a study of T cell repertoires in cytomegalovirus infection. TCRdb reprocessed the reads via MiXCR and lists one record per CDR3 protein. The table shows approximately 1,000,000 distinct CDR3 sequences, with approximately 32% occurring only once. Antigens of these TCRs are unknown. The sequenced sample was cultured CD8+ T cells from PBMCs, obtained from culture after CMV antigen stimulation. These receptors originate from a human donor in good health (CMV status not recorded). Some clones in this sample may be carry-over from other donors' samples.

This clonotype was picked up a small number of times. The chain joins TRBV24-1 to TRBJ2-2; D gene ambiguous. CDR1 is KGHDR, CDR2 SFDVKD, per germline. The CDR3 is made up of 15 amino acids. Deletions cut 10 bases from V and 2 bases from J, with 16 bases between. CDR3 loop: CATGWIGDNTGELFF. CDR3 DNA: TGTGCCACTGGGTGGATTGGGGATAACACCGGGGAGCTGTTTTTT.

There are a few counts of this clonotype. The chain combines TRBV5-6 with TRBJ2-1; perhaps TRBD2 as D (5 bases). The CDR3 contains 14 residues. Trimming shortened V by 2 bases and J by 5 bases, and 11 bases separated the two germline ends. The germline V gene encodes CDR1 SGHDT and CDR2 YYEEEE. CDR3 residues: CASSFSGFHNEQFF. DNA of the CDR3: TGTGCCAGCAGCTTCTCGGGGTTTCACAATGAGCAGTTCTTC.

Note on this clonotype: A junction boundary mismatches the germline segment, possibly from a read error. V gene TRBV6-1 combines with J gene TRBJ2-1; perhaps TRBD2 as D (5 bases). CDR3 length: 16 amino acids. Looked up from germline, CDR1 is MNHNS and CDR2 is SASEGT. CDR3: CASSKAGWTGYNEQFF. CDR3 nucleotides: TGTGCCAGCAGTAAAGCTGGGTGGACGGGGTACAATGAGCAGTTCTTC.

V is TRBV5-6 and J is TRBJ2-1; 8 positions agree with TRBD1. The V segment lost 1 base and the J segment 6 bases; nucleotides outside the gene matches: 6. This CDR3 has 15 amino acids. The germline V gene encodes CDR1 SGHDT and CDR2 YYEEEE. The CDR3 nucleotides are TGTGCCAGCAGCTTGAAAGGGACAGGCCTCAATGAGCAGTTCTTC. Protein: CASSLKGTGLNEQFF.

This clonotype was counted only a few times. This chain joins TRBV7-6 and TRBJ2-7; unclear D gene. The CDR3 is made up of 14 amino acids. The ends were cut back, 0 bases at V and 2 bases at J, with 8 bases in the middle. The germline CDR1 and CDR2 sequences are SGHVS and FNYEAQ. This CDR3 is CASSLAGFPYEQYV. The CDR3 coding sequence is TGTGCCAGCAGCTTAGCTGGGTTCCCCTACGAGCAGTACGTC.

This clonotype was detected ten times or more. This rearrangement joins TRBV7-9 to TRBJ2-7; the D gene is possibly TRBD2 (5 bases). The CDR3 loop spans 14 amino acids. Germline V gene lookup returns CDR1 SEHNR and CDR2 FQNEAQ (reference sequence). Trimming cost V 3 bases and J 4 bases, with 13 bases left between them. CDR3 residues: CASSLRARPYEQYF. CDR3 DNA sequence: TGTGCCAGCAGCTTGAGGGCTAGACCTTACGAGCAGTACTTC.

This clonotype was seen repeatedly, ten times or more. The V call is TRBV7-2, the J call TRBJ1-1; D call uncertain. V was pared by 6 bases and J by 2 bases, with 7 bases between. Germline CDR1 reads SGHTA; CDR2 reads FQGNSA. The length of the CDR3 is 12 residues. The CDR3 region is CASSWTNTEAFF. DNA of the CDR3: TGTGCCAGCAGTTGGACCAACACTGAAGCTTTCTTT.

V and J are TRBV2 and TRBJ1-5; the D gene is possibly TRBD1 (6 bases). The length of the CDR3 is 16 residues. Germline-derived CDR1 and CDR2 are SNHLY and FYNNEI. V shed 5 bases and J shed 1 base, with 15 bases lying between them. CDR3 in amino acids: CASSYLGALSNQPQHF. CDR3 DNA: TGTGCCAGCAGTTATTTGGGGGCATTGAGCAATCAGCCCCAGCATTTT.

The chain links TRBV5-1 to TRBJ1-5; D possibly corresponds to TRBD1 (6 bases). Germline CDR1 is SGHRS and CDR2 is YFSETQ. The CDR3 totals 16 residues. Trimming removed 4 bases from V and 3 bases from J, with 17 bases in between. CDR3 in DNA: TGCGCCAGCAGCCCGGGGGCGGGGAACCCCAATCAGCCCCAGCATTTT. Residues: CASSPGAGNPNQPQHF. Complete variable domain (other parts from reference TRBV5-1 and TRBJ1-5): KAGVTQTPRYLIKTRGQQVTLSCSPISGHRSVSWYQQTPGQGLQFLFEYFSETQRNKGNFPGRFSGRQFSNSRSEMNVSTLELGDSALYLCASSPGAGNPNQPQHFGDGTRLSIL.

Comment on this clonotype: Mismatch with germline at one junction end may stem from a read error. J is TRBJ1-5 and V is TRBV7-6, with TRBD1 matching 8 bases. The germline V gene has CDR1 SGHVS and CDR2 FNYEAQ. This CDR3 has 15 residues. This CDR3 is CTSSLGQGRSQPQHF. The CDR3 coding sequence is TGTACCAGCAGCTTAGGACAGGGTCGAAGTCAGCCCCAGCATTTT.

The V gene is TRBV2, the J gene TRBJ2-7; D is ambiguous. Trimming cost V 0 bases and J 0 bases, with 9 bases left between them. The CDR3 runs to 15 residues. CDR1 is SNHLY, CDR2 FYNNEI, per germline. The CDR3: CASSEAPESSYEQYF. CDR3 sequence (DNA): TGTGCCAGCAGTGAAGCGCCAGAGAGCTCCTACGAGCAGTACTTC.

The table lists this clonotype with a few counts. The rearrangement links TRBV10-3 to TRBJ2-1, with 10 nucleotides matching TRBD1. The germline gives CDR1 ENHRY, CDR2 SYGVKD. There are 12 residues in the CDR3. V trimming: 8 bases; J trimming: 6 bases; junction bases outside the gene matches: 1. The CDR3 coding sequence is TGTGCCATCGGGACAGGGGTCAATGAGCAGTTCTTC. Protein product: CAIGTGVNEQFF.

This clonotype was detected only a few times. This chain uses TRBV2 with TRBJ2-1, with a possible D match to TRBD1 (5 bases). This CDR3 region has 19 residues. Per germline, CDR1 SNHLY and CDR2 FYNNEI. V lost 8 bases and J 0 bases, leaving 26 bases between the germline ends. The CDR3 DNA reads as TGTGCCAGCCTTACTGTCTTGAGACAGACCCCCCACTCCTACAATGAGCAGTTCTTC. Translated, it gives CASLTVLRQTPHSYNEQFF.